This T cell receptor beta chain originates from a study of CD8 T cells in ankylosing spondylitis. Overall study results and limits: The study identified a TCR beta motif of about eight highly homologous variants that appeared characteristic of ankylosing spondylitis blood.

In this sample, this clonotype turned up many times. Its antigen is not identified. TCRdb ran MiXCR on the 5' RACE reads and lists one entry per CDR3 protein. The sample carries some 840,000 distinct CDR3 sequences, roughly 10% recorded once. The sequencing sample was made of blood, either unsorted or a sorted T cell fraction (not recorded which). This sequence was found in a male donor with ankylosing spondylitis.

The DNA for the CDR3 is TGTGCCAGCAGAAGGACTAGCGGTACCTACGAGCAGTACTTC. It specifies CASRRTSGTYEQYF. The chain employs TRBV7-6 and TRBJ2-7; 10 nucleotides align to TRBD2. Germline CDR1 is SGHVS and CDR2 is FNYEAQ. V shed 6 bases, J shed 2 bases, and the junction held 4 bases outside the gene matches. This CDR3 is 14 amino acids long.